The sequence of this T cell receptor (beta chain) was determined in a study of blood T cell repertoires in COVID-19. Study-level information: Sites in the United States, Italy and Spain provided acute and convalescent COVID-19 samples.

Participant age was about 18 to 100 years, and participants resided in about two dozen US areas. From germline, CDR1 is MNHEY and CDR2 SMNVEV (reference sequence). This CDR3 contains 14 residues. The ends were cut back, 5 bases at V and 4 bases at J, with 14 bases in the middle. Authors' processing steps: Nucleated cell counts were estimated from reference gene primer amplification. Using immunoSEQ multiplex PCR, the repertoire was profiled, and TCRdb retains in-frame clones only, with some absent. The V and J calls and the clone size are those of that table, but D and trimming were determined from the DNA. The sample lists some 200,000 clones; about 80% were seen once.

The source is a woman aged 35 to 49 with acute COVID-19. J is TRBJ1-1 and V is TRBV27, with D tentatively TRBD1 (6 bases). The specimen sequenced was PBMCs or T cells enriched from blood (not recorded which). In DNA form, the CDR3 reads TGTGCCAGCAGTCCACAGGGTTTTGGCACTGAAGCTTTCTTT. Residues: CASSPQGFGTEAFF.